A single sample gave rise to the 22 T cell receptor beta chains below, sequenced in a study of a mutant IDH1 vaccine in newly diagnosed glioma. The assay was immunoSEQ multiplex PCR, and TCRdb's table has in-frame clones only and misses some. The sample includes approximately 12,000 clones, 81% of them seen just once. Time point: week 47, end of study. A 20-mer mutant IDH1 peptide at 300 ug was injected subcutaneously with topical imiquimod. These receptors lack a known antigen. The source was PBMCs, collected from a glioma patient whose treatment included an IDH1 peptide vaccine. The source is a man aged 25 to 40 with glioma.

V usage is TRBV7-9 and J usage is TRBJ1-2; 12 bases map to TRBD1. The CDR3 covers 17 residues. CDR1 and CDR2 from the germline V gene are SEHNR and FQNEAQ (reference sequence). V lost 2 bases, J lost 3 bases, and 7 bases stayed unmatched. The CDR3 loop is CASSLRDRGRVDYGYTF. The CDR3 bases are TGTGCCAGCAGCTTACGGGACAGGGGGCGGGTGGACTATGGCTACACCTTC.

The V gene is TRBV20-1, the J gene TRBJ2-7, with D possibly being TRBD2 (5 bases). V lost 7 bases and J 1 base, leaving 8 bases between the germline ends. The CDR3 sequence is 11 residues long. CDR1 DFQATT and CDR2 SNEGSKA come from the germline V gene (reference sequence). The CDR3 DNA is TGCAGTGGGCTAGCATCCTACGAGCAGTACTTC. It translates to CSGLASYEQYF.

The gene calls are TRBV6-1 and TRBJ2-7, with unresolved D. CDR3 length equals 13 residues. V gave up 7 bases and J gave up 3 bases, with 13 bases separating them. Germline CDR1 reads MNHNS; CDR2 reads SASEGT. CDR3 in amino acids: CASNPDGFYEQYF. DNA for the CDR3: TGTGCCAGCAACCCCGACGGTTTCTACGAGCAGTACTTC.

The chain's CDR3 is CASRRQGPSGELFF. The CDR3 DNA reads TGTGCCAGCAGACGGCAGGGGCCCAGTGGGGAGCTGTTTTTT. The genes are TRBV27 and TRBJ2-2; D is possibly TRBD1 (6 bases). Deletions cut 6 bases from V and 8 bases from J, with 16 bases between. This CDR3 is 14 amino acids long. Germline CDR1 MNHEY, CDR2 SMNVEV (reference sequence).

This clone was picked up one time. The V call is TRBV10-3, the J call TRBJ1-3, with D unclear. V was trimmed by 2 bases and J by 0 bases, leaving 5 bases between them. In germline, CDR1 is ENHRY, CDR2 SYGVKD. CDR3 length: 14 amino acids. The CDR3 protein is CAISEGDSGNTIYF. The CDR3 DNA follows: TGTGCCATCAGTGAGGGGGACTCTGGAAACACCATATATTTT.

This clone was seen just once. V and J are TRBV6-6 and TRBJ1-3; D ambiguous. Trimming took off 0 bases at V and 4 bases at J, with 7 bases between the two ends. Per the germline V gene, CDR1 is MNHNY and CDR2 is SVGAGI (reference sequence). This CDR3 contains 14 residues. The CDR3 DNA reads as TGTGCCAGCAGTTACTCGGCCGTGGGAAACACCATATATTTT. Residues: CASSYSAVGNTIYF.

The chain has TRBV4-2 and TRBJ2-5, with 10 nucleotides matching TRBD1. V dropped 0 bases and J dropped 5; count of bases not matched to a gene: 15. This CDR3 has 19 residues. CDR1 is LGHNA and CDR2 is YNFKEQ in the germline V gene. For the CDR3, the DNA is TGTGCCAGCAGCCAAGAAGCTTTGGTGGACAGGGGGATCGGGGAGACCCAGTACTTC. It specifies CASSQEALVDRGIGETQYF.

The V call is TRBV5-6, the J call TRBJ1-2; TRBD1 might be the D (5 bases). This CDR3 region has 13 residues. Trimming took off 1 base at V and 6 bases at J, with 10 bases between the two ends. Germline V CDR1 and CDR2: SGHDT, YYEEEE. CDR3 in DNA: TGTGCCAGCAGCTTGTCGAAGACAGATGGCTACACCTTC. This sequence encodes CASSLSKTDGYTF.

CDR3 in amino acids: CSVLGQGQVEAFF. The CDR3 DNA reads as TGCAGCGTACTGGGACAGGGTCAGGTTGAAGCTTTCTTT. This chain links TRBV29-1 with TRBJ1-1; 9 bases agree with TRBD1. The length of the CDR3 is 13 residues. Germline V gene lookup returns CDR1 SQVTM and CDR2 ANQGSEA. The V and J ends lost 6 bases and 7 bases, in that order; junction bases with no gene match: 9.

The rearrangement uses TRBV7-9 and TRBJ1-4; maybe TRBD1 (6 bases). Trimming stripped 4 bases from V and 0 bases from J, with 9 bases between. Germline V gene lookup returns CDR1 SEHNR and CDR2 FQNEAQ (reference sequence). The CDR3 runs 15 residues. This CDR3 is CASSSTGTTNEKLFF. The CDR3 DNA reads TGTGCCAGCAGCTCTACAGGGACAACTAATGAAAAACTGTTTTTT.

The CDR3 loop reads CASSLGLNEQFF. The DNA of the CDR3 is TGCGCCAGCAGCTTGGGGCTCAATGAGCAGTTCTTC. The V and J genes are TRBV5-1 and TRBJ2-1; D gene ambiguous. The ends were cut back, 0 bases at V and 6 bases at J, with 4 bases in the middle. The germline CDR1 and CDR2 sequences are SGHRS and YFSETQ. The CDR3 consists of 12 residues. The variable domain in full, with the rest retrieved from reference TRBV5-1 and TRBJ2-1, is KAGVTQTPRYLIKTRGQQVTLSCSPISGHRSVSWYQQTPGQGLQFLFEYFSETQRNKGNFPGRFSGRQFSNSRSEMNVSTLELGDSALYLCASSLGLNEQFFGPGTRLTVL.

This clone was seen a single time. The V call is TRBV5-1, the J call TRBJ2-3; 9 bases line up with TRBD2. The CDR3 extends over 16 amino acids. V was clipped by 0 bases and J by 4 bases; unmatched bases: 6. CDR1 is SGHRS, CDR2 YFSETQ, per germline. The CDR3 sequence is CASSLVLAGPADTQYF. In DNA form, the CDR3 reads TGCGCCAGCAGCTTGGTCCTAGCGGGACCGGCAGATACGCAGTATTTT.

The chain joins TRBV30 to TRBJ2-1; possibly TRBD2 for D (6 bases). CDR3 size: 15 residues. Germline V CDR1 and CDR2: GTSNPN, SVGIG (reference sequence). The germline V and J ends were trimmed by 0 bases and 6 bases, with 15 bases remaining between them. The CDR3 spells CAWSVLGGIINEQFF. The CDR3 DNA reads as TGTGCCTGGAGTGTACTGGGCGGGATCATCAATGAGCAGTTCTTC.

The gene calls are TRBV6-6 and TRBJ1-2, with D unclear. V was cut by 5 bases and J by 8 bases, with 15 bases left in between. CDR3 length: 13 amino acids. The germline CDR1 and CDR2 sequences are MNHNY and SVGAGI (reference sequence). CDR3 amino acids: CASSPGHLGGYTF. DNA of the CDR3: TGTGCCAGCAGTCCCGGGCATCTAGGAGGCTACACCTTC.

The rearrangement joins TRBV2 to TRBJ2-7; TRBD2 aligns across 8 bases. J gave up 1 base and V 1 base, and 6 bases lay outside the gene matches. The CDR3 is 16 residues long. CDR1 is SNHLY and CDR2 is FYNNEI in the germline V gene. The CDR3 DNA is TGTGCCAGCAGTGAAGGGCTAGCGGGCTTTTCCTACGAGCAGTACTTC. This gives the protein CASSEGLAGFSYEQYF.

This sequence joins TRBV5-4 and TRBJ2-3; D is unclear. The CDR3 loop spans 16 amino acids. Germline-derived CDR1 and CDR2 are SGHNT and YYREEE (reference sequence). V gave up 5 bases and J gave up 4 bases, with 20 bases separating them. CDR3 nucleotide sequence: TGTGCCAGCAGGCCCGCCCCGCTAGACACGTCAGATACGCAGTATTTT. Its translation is CASRPAPLDTSDTQYF.

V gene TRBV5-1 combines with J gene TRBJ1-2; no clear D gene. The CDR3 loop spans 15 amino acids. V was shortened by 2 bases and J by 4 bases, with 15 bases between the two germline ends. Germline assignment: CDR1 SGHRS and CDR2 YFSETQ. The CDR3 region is CASSFLQDGIYGYTF. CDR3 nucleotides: TGCGCCAGCAGCTTTCTCCAGGACGGAATCTATGGCTACACCTTC.

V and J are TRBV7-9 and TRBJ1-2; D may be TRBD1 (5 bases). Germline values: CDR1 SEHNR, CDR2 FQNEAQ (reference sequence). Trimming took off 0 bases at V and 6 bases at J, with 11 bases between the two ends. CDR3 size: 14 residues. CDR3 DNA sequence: TGTGCCAGCAGCTTAGCGGGGGGAGCCGATGGCTACACCTTC. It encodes CASSLAGGADGYTF.

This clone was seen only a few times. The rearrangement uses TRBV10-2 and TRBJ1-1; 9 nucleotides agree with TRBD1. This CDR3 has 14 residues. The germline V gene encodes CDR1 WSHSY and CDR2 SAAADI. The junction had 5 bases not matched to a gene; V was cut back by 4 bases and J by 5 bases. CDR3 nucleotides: TGCGCCAGCAGTGCAGGGACAGGGATAACTGAAGCTTTCTTT. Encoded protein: CASSAGTGITEAFF.

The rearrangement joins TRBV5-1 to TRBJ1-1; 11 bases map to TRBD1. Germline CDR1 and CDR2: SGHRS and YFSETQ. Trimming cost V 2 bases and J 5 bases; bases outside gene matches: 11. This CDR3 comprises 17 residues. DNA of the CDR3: TGCGCCAGCAGCTTTAGAGGACAGGGGGCAAGGGGGACTGAAGCTTTCTTT. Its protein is CASSFRGQGARGTEAFF.

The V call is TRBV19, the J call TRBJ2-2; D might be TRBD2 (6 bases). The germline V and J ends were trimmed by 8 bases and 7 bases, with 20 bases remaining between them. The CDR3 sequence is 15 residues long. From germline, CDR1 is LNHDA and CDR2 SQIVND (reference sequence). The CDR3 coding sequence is TGTGCCAGTTTGCACGGGGGTGCCTCGTTCGGGGAGCTGTTTTTT. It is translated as CASLHGGASFGELFF. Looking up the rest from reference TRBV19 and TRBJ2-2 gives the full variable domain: DGGITQSPKYLFRKEGQNVTLSCEQNLNHDAMYWYRQDPGQGLRLIYYSQIVNDFQKGDIAEGYSVSREKKESFPLTVTSAQKNPTAFYLCASLHGGASFGELFFGEGSRLTVL.

CDR3 DNA: TGCGCCAGTACCGCAGGGGCGAACACTGAAGCTTTCTTT. Its translation is CASTAGANTEAFF. The chain has TRBV10-1 and TRBJ1-1; tentatively, D is TRBD1 (6 bases). V lost 9 bases and J lost 1, with 12 bases in between. The germline CDR1 and CDR2 sequences are WNHNN and SYGVQD (reference sequence). This CDR3 has 13 residues.